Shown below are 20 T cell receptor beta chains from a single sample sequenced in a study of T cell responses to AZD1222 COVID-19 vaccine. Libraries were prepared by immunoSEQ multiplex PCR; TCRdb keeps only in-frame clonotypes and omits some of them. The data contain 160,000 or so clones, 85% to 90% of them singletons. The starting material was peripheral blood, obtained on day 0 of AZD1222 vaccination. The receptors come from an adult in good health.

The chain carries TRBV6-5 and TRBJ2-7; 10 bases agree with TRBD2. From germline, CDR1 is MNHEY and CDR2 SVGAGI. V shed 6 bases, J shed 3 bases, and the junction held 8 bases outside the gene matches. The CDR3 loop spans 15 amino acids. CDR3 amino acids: CASRALTSGNYEQYF. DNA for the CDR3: TGTGCCAGCAGGGCCCTTACTAGCGGGAACTACGAGCAGTACTTC.

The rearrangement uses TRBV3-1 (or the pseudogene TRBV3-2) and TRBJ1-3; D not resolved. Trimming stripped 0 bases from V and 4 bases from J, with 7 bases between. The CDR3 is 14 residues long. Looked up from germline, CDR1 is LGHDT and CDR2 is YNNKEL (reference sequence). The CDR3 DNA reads TGTGCCAGCAGCCAAGACAGGACCGGAAACACCATATATTTT. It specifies CASSQDRTGNTIYF.

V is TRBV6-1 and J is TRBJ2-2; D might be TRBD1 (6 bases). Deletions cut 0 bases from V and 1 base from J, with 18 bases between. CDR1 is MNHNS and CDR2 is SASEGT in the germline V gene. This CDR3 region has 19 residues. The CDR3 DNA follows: TGTGCCAGCAGTGAAGCGTTGGGGGCAGGGGCAATGAACACCGGGGAGCTGTTTTTT. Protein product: CASSEALGAGAMNTGELFF.

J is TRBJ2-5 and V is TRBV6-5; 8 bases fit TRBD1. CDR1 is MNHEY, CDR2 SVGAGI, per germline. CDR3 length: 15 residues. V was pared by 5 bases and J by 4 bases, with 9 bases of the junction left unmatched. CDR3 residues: CASSHDRGRGETQYF. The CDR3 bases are TGTGCCAGCAGTCACGACAGGGGCCGGGGAGAGACCCAGTACTTC.

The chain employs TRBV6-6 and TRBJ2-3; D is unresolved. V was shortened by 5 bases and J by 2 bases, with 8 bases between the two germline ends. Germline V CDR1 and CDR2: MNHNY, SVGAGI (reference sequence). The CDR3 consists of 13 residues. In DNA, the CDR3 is TGTGCCAGCAGTAGGACCCACACAGATACGCAGTATTTT. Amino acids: CASSRTHTDTQYF.

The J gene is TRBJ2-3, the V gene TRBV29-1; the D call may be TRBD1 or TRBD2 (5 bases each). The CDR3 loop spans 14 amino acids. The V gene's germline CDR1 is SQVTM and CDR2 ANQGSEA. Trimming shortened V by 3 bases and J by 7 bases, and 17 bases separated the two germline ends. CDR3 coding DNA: TGCAGCGTTGACGAGGGGAACACTCCCAATACGCAGTATTTT. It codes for CSVDEGNTPNTQYF.

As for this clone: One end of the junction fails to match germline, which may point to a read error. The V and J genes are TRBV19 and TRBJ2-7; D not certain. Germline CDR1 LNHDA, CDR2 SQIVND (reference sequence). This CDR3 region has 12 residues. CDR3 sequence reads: CVSSTTRNEQYF. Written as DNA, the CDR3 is TGTGTCAGTAGTACCACTCGGAACGAGCAGTACTTC.

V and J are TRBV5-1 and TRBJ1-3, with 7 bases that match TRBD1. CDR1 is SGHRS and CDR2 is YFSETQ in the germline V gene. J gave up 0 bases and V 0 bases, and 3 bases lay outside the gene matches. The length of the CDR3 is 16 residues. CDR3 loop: CASSLGRGSSGNTIYF. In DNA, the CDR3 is TGCGCCAGCAGCTTGGGCAGGGGGAGCTCTGGAAACACCATATATTTT. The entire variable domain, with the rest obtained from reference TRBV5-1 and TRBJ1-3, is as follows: KAGVTQTPRYLIKTRGQQVTLSCSPISGHRSVSWYQQTPGQGLQFLFEYFSETQRNKGNFPGRFSGRQFSNSRSEMNVSTLELGDSALYLCASSLGRGSSGNTIYFGEGSWLTVV.

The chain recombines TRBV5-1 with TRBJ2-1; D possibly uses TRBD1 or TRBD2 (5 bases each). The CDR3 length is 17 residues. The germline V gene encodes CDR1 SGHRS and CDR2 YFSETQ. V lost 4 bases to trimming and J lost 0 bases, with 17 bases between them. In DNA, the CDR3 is TGCGCCAGCAGCACGGGGTGGGGCGGAGGCTCCTACAATGAGCAGTTCTTC. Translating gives CASSTGWGGGSYNEQFF.

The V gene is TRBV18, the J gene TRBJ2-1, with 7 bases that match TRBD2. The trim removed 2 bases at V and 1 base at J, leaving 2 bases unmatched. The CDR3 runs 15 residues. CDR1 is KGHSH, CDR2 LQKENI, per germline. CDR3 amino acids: CASSPAGESYNEQFF. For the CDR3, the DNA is TGTGCCAGCTCACCAGCGGGAGAATCCTACAATGAGCAGTTCTTC.

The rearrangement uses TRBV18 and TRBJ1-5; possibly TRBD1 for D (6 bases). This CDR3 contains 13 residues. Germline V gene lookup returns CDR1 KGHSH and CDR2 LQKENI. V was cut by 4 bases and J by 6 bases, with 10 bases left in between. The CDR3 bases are TGTGCCAGCTCACGGGGGGCAGGTCAGCCCCAGCATTTT. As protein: CASSRGAGQPQHF.

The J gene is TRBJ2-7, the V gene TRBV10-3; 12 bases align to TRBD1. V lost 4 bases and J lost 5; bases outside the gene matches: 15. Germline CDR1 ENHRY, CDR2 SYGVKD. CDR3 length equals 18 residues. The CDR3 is CAISGDRGRSGRLDEQYF. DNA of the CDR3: TGTGCCATCAGTGGGGACAGGGGGCGGAGCGGGAGATTGGACGAGCAGTACTTC.

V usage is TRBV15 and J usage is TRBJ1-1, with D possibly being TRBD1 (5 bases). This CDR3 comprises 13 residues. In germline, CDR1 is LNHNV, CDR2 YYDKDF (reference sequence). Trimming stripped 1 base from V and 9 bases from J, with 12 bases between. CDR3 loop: CATSRAPGEKAFF. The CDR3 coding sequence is TGTGCCACCAGCAGAGCCCCGGGGGAGAAAGCTTTCTTT.

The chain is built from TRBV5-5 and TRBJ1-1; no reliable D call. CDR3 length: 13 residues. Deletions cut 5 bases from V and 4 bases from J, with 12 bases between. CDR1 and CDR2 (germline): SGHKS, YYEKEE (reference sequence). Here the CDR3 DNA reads TGTGCCAGCAGAATCCAGACAAGCACTGAAGCTTTCTTT. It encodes CASRIQTSTEAFF.

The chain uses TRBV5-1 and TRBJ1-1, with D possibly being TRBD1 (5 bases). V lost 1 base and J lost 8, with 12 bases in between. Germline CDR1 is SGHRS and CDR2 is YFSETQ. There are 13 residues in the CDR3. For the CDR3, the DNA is TGCGCCAGCAGCTTGCTGGGGACCGCAGAAGCTTTCTTT. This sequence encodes CASSLLGTAEAFF.

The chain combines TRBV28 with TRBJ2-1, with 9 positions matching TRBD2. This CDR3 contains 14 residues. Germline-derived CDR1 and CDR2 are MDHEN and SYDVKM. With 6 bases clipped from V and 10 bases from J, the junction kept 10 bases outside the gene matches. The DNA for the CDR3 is TGTGCCAGCAGGTTAGCGGGGGAAGGAAGGGAGCAGTTCTTC. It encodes CASRLAGEGREQFF.

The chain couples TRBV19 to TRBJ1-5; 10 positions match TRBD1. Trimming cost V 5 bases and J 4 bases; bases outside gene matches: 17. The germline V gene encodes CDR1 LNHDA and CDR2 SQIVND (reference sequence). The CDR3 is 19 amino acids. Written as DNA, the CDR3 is TGTGCCAGTAGTCTAGGGGATACCTGGGGACAGGGGCAGAATCAGCCCCAGCATTTT. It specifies CASSLGDTWGQGQNQPQHF.

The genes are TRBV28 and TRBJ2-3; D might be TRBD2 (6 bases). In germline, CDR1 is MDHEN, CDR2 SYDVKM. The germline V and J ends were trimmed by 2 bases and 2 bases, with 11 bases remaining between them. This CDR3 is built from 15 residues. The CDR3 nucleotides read TGTGCCAGCAGTTTACTAGCGCCACACACAGATACGCAGTATTTT. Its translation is CASSLLAPHTDTQYF. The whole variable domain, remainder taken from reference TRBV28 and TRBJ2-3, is DVKVTQSSRYLVKRTGEKVFLECVQDMDHENMFWYRQDPGLGLRLIYFSYDVKMKEKGDIPEGYSVSREKKERFSLILESASTNQTSMYLCASSLLAPHTDTQYFGPGTRLTVL.

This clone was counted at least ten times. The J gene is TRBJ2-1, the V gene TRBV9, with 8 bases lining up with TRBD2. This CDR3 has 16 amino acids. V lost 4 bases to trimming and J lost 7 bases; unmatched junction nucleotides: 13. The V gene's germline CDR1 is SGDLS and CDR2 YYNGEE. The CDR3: CASSSDSGTRLNEQFF. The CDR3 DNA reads TGTGCCAGCAGCTCAGACTCCGGGACTAGGCTGAATGAGCAGTTCTTC.

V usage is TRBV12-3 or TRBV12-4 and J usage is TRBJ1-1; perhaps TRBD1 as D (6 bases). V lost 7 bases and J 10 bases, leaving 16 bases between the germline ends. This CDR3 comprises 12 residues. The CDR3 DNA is TGTGCCAGCAACCATGGCGGGGGGCGAGCTTTCTTT. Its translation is CASNHGGGRAFF.